A single sample gave rise to the 3 T cell receptor beta chains below, sequenced in a study of blood T cells in healthy people across ages. Then a second PCR, running roughly 7 to 11 cycles, was carried out with a sample-barcoded 5' primer and a J-beta primer mix. TCRdb independently ran MiXCR on the 5' RACE reads; one entry per CDR3 protein. Here the sample spans hundreds of thousands of distinct CDR3 sequences, roughly 50% being singletons. The sequenced material came from blood. The receptors here all came from a man between 60 and 75 years old in good health.

In regard to this clonotype: One end of the junction fails to match germline, which may point to a read error. V is TRBV27 and J is TRBJ1-4; possibly TRBD1 for D (5 bases). This CDR3 has 15 residues. The germline V gene has CDR1 MNHEY and CDR2 SMNVEV (reference sequence). The CDR3 sequence: CTSSLSLGVGEKLFF. CDR3 DNA sequence: TGTACCAGCAGTTTATCCTTGGGGGTAGGGGAAAAACTGTTTTTT.

The genes are TRBV27 and TRBJ2-2; D remains ambiguous. Trimming removed 5 bases from V and 2 bases from J, with 9 bases in between. The CDR3 length is 14 residues. Germline V CDR1 and CDR2: MNHEY, SMNVEV (reference sequence). CDR3 in amino acids: CASSPTRNTGELFF. The CDR3 bases are TGTGCCAGCAGTCCCACACGAAACACCGGGGAGCTGTTTTTT.

The chain combines TRBV18 with TRBJ2-3; the D gene is possibly TRBD2 (5 bases). Germline CDR1 and CDR2: KGHSH and LQKENI. Trimming left V 3 bases short and J 6 bases short, with 16 bases between. The CDR3 totals 15 residues. CDR3 protein: CASSPDTQRRDTQYF. CDR3 bases: TGTGCCAGCTCACCCGACACGCAAAGGAGGGATACGCAGTATTTT.